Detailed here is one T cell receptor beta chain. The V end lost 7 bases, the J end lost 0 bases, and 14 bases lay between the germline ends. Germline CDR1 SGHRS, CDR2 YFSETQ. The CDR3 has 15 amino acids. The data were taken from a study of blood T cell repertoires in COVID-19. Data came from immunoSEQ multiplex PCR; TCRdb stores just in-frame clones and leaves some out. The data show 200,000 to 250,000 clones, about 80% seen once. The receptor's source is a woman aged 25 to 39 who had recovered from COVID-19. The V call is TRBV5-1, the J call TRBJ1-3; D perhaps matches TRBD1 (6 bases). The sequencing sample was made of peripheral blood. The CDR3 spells CASRGGPYSGNTIYF. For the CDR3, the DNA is TGCGCCAGCCGGGGGGGCCCGTACTCTGGAAACACCATATATTTT.